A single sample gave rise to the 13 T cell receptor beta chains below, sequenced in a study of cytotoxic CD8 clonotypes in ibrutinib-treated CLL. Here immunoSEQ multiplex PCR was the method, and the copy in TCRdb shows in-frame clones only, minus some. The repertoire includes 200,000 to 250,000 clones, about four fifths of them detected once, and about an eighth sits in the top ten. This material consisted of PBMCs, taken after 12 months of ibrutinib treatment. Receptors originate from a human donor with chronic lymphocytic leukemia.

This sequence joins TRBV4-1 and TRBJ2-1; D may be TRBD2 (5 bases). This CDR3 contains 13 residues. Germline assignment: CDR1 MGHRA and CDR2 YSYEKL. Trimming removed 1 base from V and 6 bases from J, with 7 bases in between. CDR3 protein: CASSQVGSNEQFF. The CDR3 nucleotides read TGCGCCAGCAGCCAAGTTGGGAGCAATGAGCAGTTCTTC.

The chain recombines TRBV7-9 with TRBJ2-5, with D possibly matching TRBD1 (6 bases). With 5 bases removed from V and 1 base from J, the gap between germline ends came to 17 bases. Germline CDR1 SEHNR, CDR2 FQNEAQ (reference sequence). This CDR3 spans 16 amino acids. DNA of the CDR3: TGTGCCAGCAGCCTAACGGACAGTGCAGTCCAAGAGACCCAGTACTTC. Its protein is CASSLTDSAVQETQYF.

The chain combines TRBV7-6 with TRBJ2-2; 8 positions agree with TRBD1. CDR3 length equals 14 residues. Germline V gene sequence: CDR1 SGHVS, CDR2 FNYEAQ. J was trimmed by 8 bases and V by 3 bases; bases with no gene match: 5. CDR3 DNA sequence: TGTGCCAGCAGCTTGGACAGGGCGCGGGGGGAGCTGTTTTTT. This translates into CASSLDRARGELFF. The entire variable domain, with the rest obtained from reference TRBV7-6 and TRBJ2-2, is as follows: GAGVSQSPRYKVTKRGQDVALRCDPISGHVSLYWYRQALGQGPEFLTYFNYEAQQDKSGLPNDRFSAERPEGSISTLTIQRTEQRDSAMYRCASSLDRARGELFFGEGSRLTVL.

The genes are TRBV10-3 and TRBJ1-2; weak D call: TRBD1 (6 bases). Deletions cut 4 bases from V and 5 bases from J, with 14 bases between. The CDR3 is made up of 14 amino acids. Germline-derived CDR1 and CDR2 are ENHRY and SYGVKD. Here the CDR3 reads CAISGNREEYGYTF. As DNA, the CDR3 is TGTGCCATCAGTGGTAACAGGGAGGAATATGGCTACACCTTC.

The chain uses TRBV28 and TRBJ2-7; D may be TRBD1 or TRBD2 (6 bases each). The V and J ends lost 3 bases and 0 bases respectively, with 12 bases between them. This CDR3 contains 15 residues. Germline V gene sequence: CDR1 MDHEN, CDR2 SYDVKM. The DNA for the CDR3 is TGTGCCAGCAGTTTGGAGGGGGGAGGCTCCTACGAGCAGTACTTC. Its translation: CASSLEGGGSYEQYF. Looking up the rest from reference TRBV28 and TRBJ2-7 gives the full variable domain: DVKVTQSSRYLVKRTGEKVFLECVQDMDHENMFWYRQDPGLGLRLIYFSYDVKMKEKGDIPEGYSVSREKKERFSLILESASTNQTSMYLCASSLEGGGSYEQYFGPGTRLTVT.

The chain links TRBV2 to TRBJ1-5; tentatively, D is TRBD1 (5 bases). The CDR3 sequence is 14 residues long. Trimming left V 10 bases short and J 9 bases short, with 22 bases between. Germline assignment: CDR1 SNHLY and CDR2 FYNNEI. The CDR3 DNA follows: TGTGCCACGCGCAGGGAGACGTCGGTTAGGCCCCAGCATTTT. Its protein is CATRRETSVRPQHF.

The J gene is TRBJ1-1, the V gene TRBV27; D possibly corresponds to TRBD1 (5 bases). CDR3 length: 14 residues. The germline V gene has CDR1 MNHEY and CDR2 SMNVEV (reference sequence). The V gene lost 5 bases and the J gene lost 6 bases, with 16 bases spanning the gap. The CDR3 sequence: CASSNWGGTPEAFF. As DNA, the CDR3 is TGTGCCAGCAGTAATTGGGGGGGAACGCCTGAAGCTTTCTTT.

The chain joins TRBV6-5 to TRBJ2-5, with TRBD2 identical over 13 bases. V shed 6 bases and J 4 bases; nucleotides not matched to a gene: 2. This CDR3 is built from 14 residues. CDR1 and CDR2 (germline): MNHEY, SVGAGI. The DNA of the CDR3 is TGTGCCAGCAGCCGACTAGCGGGAGGAGAGACCCAGTACTTC. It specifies CASSRLAGGETQYF.

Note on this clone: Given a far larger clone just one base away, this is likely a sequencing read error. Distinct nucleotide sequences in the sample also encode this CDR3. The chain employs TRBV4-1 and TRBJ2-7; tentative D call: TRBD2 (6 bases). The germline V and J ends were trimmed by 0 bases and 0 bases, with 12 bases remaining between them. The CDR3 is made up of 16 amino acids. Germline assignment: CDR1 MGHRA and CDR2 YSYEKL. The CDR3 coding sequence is TGCGCCAGCAGCCAAGATAGGGACTTTACCTCCTACGAGCAGTACTTC. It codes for CASSQDRDFTSYEQYF.

The CDR3 protein is CASSLSVAGGRETQYF. The DNA of the CDR3 is TGCGCCAGCAGCTTGTCCGTGGCGGGAGGTCGGGAGACCCAGTACTTC. The rearrangement joins TRBV5-1 to TRBJ2-5; 8 positions match TRBD2. V was clipped by 1 base and J by 5 bases; unmatched bases: 10. This CDR3 contains 16 residues. Germline V CDR1 and CDR2: SGHRS, YFSETQ.

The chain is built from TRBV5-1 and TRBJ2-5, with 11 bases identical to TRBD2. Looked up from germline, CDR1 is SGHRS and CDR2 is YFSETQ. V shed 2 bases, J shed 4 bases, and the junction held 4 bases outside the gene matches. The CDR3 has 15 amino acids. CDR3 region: CASSFSGGAGETQYF. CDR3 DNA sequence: TGCGCCAGCAGCTTTAGCGGGGGGGCCGGAGAGACCCAGTACTTC.

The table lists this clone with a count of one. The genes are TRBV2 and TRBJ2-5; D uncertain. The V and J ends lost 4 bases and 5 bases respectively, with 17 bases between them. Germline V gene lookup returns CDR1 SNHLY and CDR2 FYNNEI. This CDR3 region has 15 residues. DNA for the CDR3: TGTGCCAGCAGTGCGGCTCCTGGGTTCTTCGAGACCCAGTACTTC. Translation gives CASSAAPGFFETQYF.

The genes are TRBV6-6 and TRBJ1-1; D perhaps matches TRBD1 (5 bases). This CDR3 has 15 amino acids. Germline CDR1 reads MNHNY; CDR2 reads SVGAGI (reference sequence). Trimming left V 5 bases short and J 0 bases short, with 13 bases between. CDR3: CASSARQTVNTEAFF. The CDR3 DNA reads TGTGCCAGCAGTGCCCGACAGACTGTGAACACTGAAGCTTTCTTT.